Following are 24 T cell receptor beta chains from one sample sequenced in a study of cytomegalovirus exposure and HLA in healthy donors. The PCR made use of 60 Vbeta and 13 Jbeta primers. Data came from immunoSEQ multiplex PCR; TCRdb stores just in-frame clones and leaves some out. Of roughly 120,000 clones detected, roughly 77% appear once; the ten largest clones hold 4.9%. Material for sequencing was PBMCs. These receptors were obtained from a man in his fifties or sixties in good health and CMV-seropositive.

The V call is TRBV30, the J call TRBJ1-6; D unclear. CDR1 and CDR2 (germline): GTSNPN, SVGIG (reference sequence). The CDR3 has 16 residues. V was cut by 0 bases and J by 7 bases, with 16 bases left in between. The CDR3 is CAWSVLVLTGNSPLHF. The CDR3 bases are TGTGCCTGGAGTGTACTTGTACTGACGGGGAATTCACCCCTCCACTTT.

In DNA, the CDR3 is TGTGCCAGCAGTTATCGTTATGGCTACACCTTC. Protein sequence: CASSYRYGYTF. V gene TRBV28 combines with J gene TRBJ1-2; no firm D call. Trimming took 4 bases from V and 5 from J, leaving 5 bases between them. Germline V gives CDR1 MDHEN, CDR2 SYDVKM. CDR3 size: 11 residues.

V gene TRBV9 combines with J gene TRBJ2-3; TRBD2 aligns across 11 bases. Per germline, CDR1 SGDLS and CDR2 YYNGEE. The CDR3 covers 15 residues. The V gene end was trimmed by 0 bases and the J gene end by 11 bases; junction bases not matched to a gene: 8. CDR3 sequence: CASSVEDSGGARQYF. The CDR3 bases are TGTGCCAGCAGCGTAGAGGATAGCGGGGGGGCGAGGCAGTATTTT.

The chain is built from TRBV5-4 and TRBJ1-1; tentatively, D is TRBD1 (5 bases). CDR1 SGHNT and CDR2 YYREEE come from the germline V gene (reference sequence). This CDR3 comprises 14 residues. V was clipped by 4 bases and J by 7 bases, with 17 bases between them. The CDR3 protein is CASSRGEGASEAFF. The CDR3 nucleotides are TGTGCCAGCAGCCGCGGAGAAGGGGCGAGTGAAGCTTTCTTT.

This chain's CDR3 is CASSEQGARYNEQFF. The CDR3 DNA sequence: TGTGCCAGCAGCGAACAGGGGGCGAGGTACAATGAGCAGTTCTTC. The V and J genes are TRBV9 and TRBJ2-1; 9 bases line up with TRBD1. The CDR3 is 15 residues long. The V and J ends lost 3 bases and 4 bases, in that order; junction bases with no gene match: 5. Germline-derived CDR1 and CDR2 are SGDLS and YYNGEE.

This clone came up a few times. The J gene is TRBJ2-2, the V gene TRBV19, with TRBD1 identical over 9 bases. J gave up 3 bases and V 7 bases, and 6 bases lay outside the gene matches. The CDR3 length is 15 residues. Germline CDR1 is LNHDA and CDR2 is SQIVND (reference sequence). CDR3 coding DNA: TGTGCCAGTACCGGACAGGGGCCTTACACCGGGGAGCTGTTTTTT. Its protein product is CASTGQGPYTGELFF. Looking up the rest from reference TRBV19 and TRBJ2-2 gives the full variable domain: DGGITQSPKYLFRKEGQNVTLSCEQNLNHDAMYWYRQDPGQGLRLIYYSQIVNDFQKGDIAEGYSVSREKKESFPLTVTSAQKNPTAFYLCASTGQGPYTGELFFGEGSRLTVL.

The V and J genes are TRBV28 and TRBJ1-6; 9 nucleotides align to TRBD1. Germline CDR1 is MDHEN and CDR2 is SYDVKM. J was trimmed by 7 bases and V by 5 bases; bases with no gene match: 9. The CDR3 has 16 residues. The CDR3 DNA sequence: TGTGCCAGCAGTCTCAATCCGGGACAGGGAAATTCACCCCTCCACTTT. It specifies CASSLNPGQGNSPLHF.

The chain uses TRBV7-2 and TRBJ2-4, with 10 bases aligning to TRBD2. This CDR3 region has 17 residues. Germline V gene sequence: CDR1 SGHTA, CDR2 FQGNSA. V shed 0 bases, J shed 0 bases, and the junction held 2 bases outside the gene matches. The CDR3 bases are TGTGCCAGCAGCTTAGCTCGACTAGCGGGAGCCAAAAACATTCAGTACTTC. It encodes CASSLARLAGAKNIQYF.

This clone has a single count. The V call is TRBV30, the J call TRBJ1-1; unclear D gene. From germline, CDR1 is GTSNPN and CDR2 SVGIG (reference sequence). The CDR3 totals 12 residues. CDR3 DNA sequence: TGTGCTCTAACGGGTAAGAACACTGAAGCTTTCTTT. Translated, it gives CALTGKNTEAFF.

This chain links TRBV6-1 with TRBJ2-6; TRBD1 might be the D (6 bases). The CDR3 runs 17 residues. In germline, CDR1 is MNHNS, CDR2 SASEGT. Trimming took 4 bases from V and 0 from J, leaving 13 bases between them. Written as DNA, the CDR3 is TGTGCCAGCAGTGTTGACAGGCCGTACTCTGGGGCCAACGTCCTGACTTTC. It codes for CASSVDRPYSGANVLTF.

This chain connects TRBV27 to TRBJ2-5; TRBD1 aligns across 7 bases. Losses at the gene ends were 2 bases for V and 5 bases for J; bases not matched to a gene: 11. This CDR3 is 16 amino acids long. Germline lookup yields CDR1 MNHEY and CDR2 SMNVEV (reference sequence). The chain's CDR3 is CASSLRPDRAYETQYF. The CDR3 nucleotides read TGTGCCAGCAGTTTACGCCCTGACAGGGCCTATGAGACCCAGTACTTC.

The V and J genes are TRBV18 and TRBJ2-7, with 8 nucleotides matching TRBD2. Per the germline V gene, CDR1 is KGHSH and CDR2 is LQKENI. The CDR3 covers 15 residues. The ends lost 3 bases at V and 6 bases at J; junction bases unmatched: 10. The CDR3 loop reads CASSPTSGMGREQYF. In DNA form, the CDR3 reads TGTGCCAGCTCACCTACTAGCGGAATGGGGCGCGAGCAGTACTTC.

The rearrangement links TRBV21-1 to TRBJ1-4; TRBD1 reflects the table's D call only, with no check against the DNA. TRBV21-1 is reported as a pseudogene. CDR3 length equals 17 residues. CDR3 sequence reads: CASSKDGAGTGEEKLFF. DNA of the CDR3: TGTGCCAGCAGCAAAGATGGAGCCGGGACAGGGGAGGAAAAACTGTTTTTT.

The chain is built from TRBV9 and TRBJ1-3; 8 bases align to TRBD1. The germline V gene has CDR1 SGDLS and CDR2 YYNGEE. V was clipped by 4 bases and J by 2 bases; unmatched bases: 11. CDR3 length: 17 amino acids. The CDR3 here is CASSRGGIQGAGNTIYF. In nucleotides, the CDR3 is TGTGCCAGCAGCAGAGGGGGGATACAGGGGGCTGGAAACACCATATATTTT.

The DNA of the CDR3 is TGCAGCGTTGAAGACCCTGACAGGAACACTGAAGCTTTCTTT. It codes for CSVEDPDRNTEAFF. J is TRBJ1-1 and V is TRBV29-1; tentative D call: TRBD1 (5 bases). From germline, CDR1 is SQVTM and CDR2 ANQGSEA. The V gene lost 0 bases and the J gene lost 1 base, with 9 bases spanning the gap. This CDR3 has 14 amino acids.

This sequence joins TRBV4-1 and TRBJ1-4; D ambiguous. Trimming cost V 1 base and J 7 bases, with 10 bases left between them. There are 14 residues in the CDR3. Germline CDR1 reads MGHRA; CDR2 reads YSYEKL. The CDR3 reads CASSQARVLEKLFF. The DNA for the CDR3 is TGCGCCAGCAGCCAAGCACGGGTTCTTGAAAAACTGTTTTTT.

This sequence joins TRBV19 and TRBJ1-1, with 8 bases lining up with TRBD1. The V gene's germline CDR1 is LNHDA and CDR2 SQIVND (reference sequence). Germline trimming cut 5 bases from V and 3 bases from J; bases unmatched to any gene: 2. CDR3 length equals 13 residues. The CDR3 loop is CASSADRDTEAFF. The DNA for the CDR3 is TGTGCCAGTAGTGCGGACAGGGACACTGAAGCTTTCTTT. The whole variable domain, filled in from reference TRBV19 and TRBJ1-1, reads DGGITQSPKYLFRKEGQNVTLSCEQNLNHDAMYWYRQDPGQGLRLIYYSQIVNDFQKGDIAEGYSVSREKKESFPLTVTSAQKNPTAFYLCASSADRDTEAFFGQGTRLTVV.

This chain connects TRBV6-5 to TRBJ1-2; TRBD1 matches 10 bases. The CDR3 runs 16 residues. Germline CDR1 is MNHEY and CDR2 is SVGAGI. V shed 0 bases and J 8 bases; nucleotides not matched to a gene: 9. For the CDR3, the DNA is TGTGCCAGCAGTTACTCGTTAGGACAGGGGGTATGGGGCTACACCTTC. Protein sequence: CASSYSLGQGVWGYTF.

This chain links TRBV9 with TRBJ2-1; tentative D call: TRBD2 (5 bases). This CDR3 spans 14 amino acids. Germline CDR1 is SGDLS and CDR2 is YYNGEE. The V and J ends lost 0 bases and 7 bases respectively, with 11 bases between them. The CDR3 nucleotides are TGTGCCAGCAGCGTAGGTCCGGGCGGGAATGAGCAGTTCTTC. Translated, it gives CASSVGPGGNEQFF.

This clone has more than one count but fewer than ten. The CDR3 is CASSPGGTDTQYF. Here the CDR3 DNA reads TGTGCCAGCAGCCCCGGGGGCACAGATACGCAGTATTTT. V and J are TRBV7-2 and TRBJ2-3, with D tentatively TRBD2 (5 bases). Between the trimmed V and J ends, which lost 5 bases and 1 base, there was a span of 7 bases. There are 13 residues in the CDR3. Germline assignment: CDR1 SGHTA and CDR2 FQGNSA.

This rearrangement joins TRBV5-6 to TRBJ2-5; possible D gene TRBD2, 5 bases. Trimming took off 1 base at V and 5 bases at J, with 12 bases between the two ends. Germline assignment: CDR1 SGHDT and CDR2 YYEEEE. CDR3 length: 14 amino acids. CDR3 nucleotide sequence: TGTGCCAGCAGCTTGCGGGCGGGCGGGGAGACCCAGTACTTC. Protein sequence: CASSLRAGGETQYF.

The CDR3 DNA follows: TGTGCCAGCAGAGGGGGACAACTGGAATTCTATGGCTACACCTTC. Translating it yields CASRGGQLEFYGYTF. The rearrangement joins TRBV28 to TRBJ1-2; weak D call: TRBD1 (6 bases). Trimming cost V 6 bases and J 4 bases, with 18 bases left between them. Germline CDR1 is MDHEN and CDR2 is SYDVKM. CDR3 length: 15 residues.

This clone appeared a single time. V is TRBV10-3 and J is TRBJ1-2; TRBD1 matches 10 bases. CDR1 is ENHRY, CDR2 SYGVKD, per germline. With V trimmed by 0 bases and J by 11 bases, 3 bases remained unmatched. CDR3 size: 13 residues. The CDR3 nucleotides are TGTGCCATCAGTGAGTCGGGGACAGGGGTGTACACCTTC. This codes for CAISESGTGVYTF.

The chain combines TRBV5-4 with TRBJ2-7, with a possible D match to TRBD2 (5 bases). Germline V gene data show CDR1 as SGHNT and CDR2 as YYREEE (reference sequence). The CDR3 extends over 12 amino acids. Trimming stripped 4 bases from V and 7 bases from J, with 12 bases between. The CDR3 is CASSPGLGEQYF. In DNA, the CDR3 is TGTGCCAGCAGCCCGGGGTTGGGGGAGCAGTACTTC.